The rows below give T cell receptor beta chains drawn from one sample of a study of cytomegalovirus exposure and HLA in healthy donors. Some clones are missing from TCRdb's copy, which holds only in-frame ones; the method was immunoSEQ multiplex PCR. The table includes about 170,000 clones, roughly 84% detected once. Sequencing used PBMCs. These TCRs come from a boy aged 2 to 10 in good health and CMV-seronegative. The CDR3 runs from the conserved cysteine through the conserved F or W. A D gene is named only where the DNA matches it firmly. The size entry is marked missing in some rows and otherwise reads once, few, many or a size class.

>22|few|.|TRBJ1-1|TRBV7-3
CASNHPARGPCSMGGGIPEAFF
TGTGCCAGCAACCACCCGGCCAGGGGCCCTTGTAGCATGGGGGGAGGGATCCCTGAAGCTTTCTTT
>18|.|TRBD1|TRBJ1-5|TRBV27
CASSQRTGTGGINQPQHF
TGTGCCAGCAGTCAACGCACCGGGACAGGGGGGATCAATCAGCCCCAGCATTTT
>12|.|.|TRBJ2-5|TRBV4-1
CASSQGQETQYF
TGCGCCAGCAGCCAAGGGCAGGAGACCCAGTACTTC
>15|few|TRBD1|TRBJ1-2|TRBV13
CASSSADRADYGYTF
TGTGCCAGCAGCTCCGCGGACAGGGCGGATTATGGCTACACCTTC
>16|.|.|TRBJ2-2|TRBV30
CAWSVRLASNTGELFF
TGTGCCTGGAGTGTACGGCTAGCGAGTAACACCGGGGAGCTGTTTTTT
>12|.|.|TRBJ1-1|TRBV30
CAWRAGNTEAFF
TGTGCCTGGAGAGCAGGGAACACTGAAGCTTTCTTT
>14|.|.|TRBJ1-2|TRBV5-1
CASGIGGLVDGYTF
TGCGCCAGCGGGATCGGGGGGCTGGTGGATGGCTACACCTTC
>13|.|.|TRBJ2-7|TRBV11-2
CASSPGLSYEQYF
TGTGCCAGCAGCCCGGGACTCTCCTACGAGCAGTACTTC
>18|.|TRBD2|TRBJ2-7|TRBV5-6
CASSLFAGGELLGNEPYF
TGTGCCAGCAGCTTGTTTGCGGGGGGCGAACTACTCGGGAACGAACCGTACTTC
>15|.|TRBD2|TRBJ2-1|TRBV7-8
CASSSLTSGGNEQFF
TGTGCCAGCAGCTCCTTGACTAGCGGGGGCAATGAGCAGTTCTTC
>15|.|.|TRBJ2-3|TRBV30
CAARRRGGRVDTQYF
TGTGCCGCACGGAGGAGGGGGGGCAGAGTAGATACGCAGTATTTT
>15|.|TRBD1|TRBJ1-5|TRBV25-1
CASSDRDRGDQPQHF
TGTGCCAGCAGTGATCGGGACAGGGGTGATCAGCCCCAGCATTTT
>13|.|.|TRBJ2-1|TRBV5-1
CASSLEVTGEQFF
TGCGCCAGCAGCTTGGAGGTTACAGGTGAGCAGTTCTTC
>15|few|.|TRBJ2-1|TRBV29-1
CSVVVRGFTGNEQFF
TGCAGCGTTGTGGTAAGGGGTTTCACAGGCAATGAGCAGTTCTTC
>13|.|.|TRBJ2-7|TRBV11-1
CASSHEGSYEQYF
TGTGCCAGCAGCCACGAGGGATCTTACGAGCAGTACTTC
>17|.|.|TRBJ1-1|TRBV7-9
CASTSGGGSHMNTEAFF
TGTGCCAGCACCTCTGGGGGAGGCTCCCACATGAACACTGAAGCTTTCTTT
>12|few|.|TRBJ1-6|TRBV15
CATSRDRAPLHF
TGTGCCACCAGCAGAGATCGAGCACCCCTCCACTTT
>16|.|.|TRBJ2-5|TRBV9
CASSPGMWGWGETQYF
TGTGCCAGCAGCCCCGGTATGTGGGGCTGGGGAGAGACCCAGTACTTC
>13|.|.|TRBJ2-5|TRBV2
CASQESRQETQYF
TGTGCCAGCCAGGAAAGTAGACAAGAGACCCAGTACTTC
>14|.|TRBD2|TRBJ2-5|TRBV27
CASSPLAGEETQYF
TGTGCCAGCAGTCCCCTGGCGGGAGAAGAGACCCAGTACTTC
>15|.|.|TRBJ1-4|TRBV2
CASSLGRGTNEKLFF
TGTGCCAGCTCCTTGGGGCGGGGGACTAATGAAAAACTGTTTTTT
>13|.|.|TRBJ2-2|TRBV7-9
CASSRENTGELFF
TGTGCCAGCAGCCGAGAGAACACCGGGGAGCTGTTTTTT
>18|.|TRBD1|TRBJ2-6|TRBV15
CATSRDLQGATGANVLTF
TGTGCCACCAGCAGAGACCTACAGGGGGCTACTGGGGCCAACGTCCTGACTTTC
>15|.|.|TRBJ2-2|TRBV7-2
CASSPTGSGNGELFF
TGTGCCAGCAGCCCCACTGGGTCAGGAAACGGGGAGCTGTTTTTT